Following are 18 T cell receptor beta chains from one sample sequenced in a study of blood T cell repertoires in COVID-19. Some clones are missing from TCRdb's copy, which holds only in-frame ones; the method was immunoSEQ multiplex PCR. The data contain over 110,000 clones, over 70% of them seen just once; the ten biggest clones take up about 10%. Sequenced: PBMCs or T cells enriched from blood (not recorded which). Source of these receptors: a man in his fifties or sixties who had recovered from COVID-19.

DNA of the CDR3: TGTGCCAGCAGCTTAGCTCGAGAGGGGGAGCTGTTTTTT. This translates into CASSLAREGELFF. The chain recombines TRBV7-9 with TRBJ2-2, with unresolved D. The V gene's germline CDR1 is SEHNR and CDR2 FQNEAQ (reference sequence). With 0 bases removed from V and 8 bases from J, the gap between germline ends came to 7 bases. The CDR3 sequence is 13 residues long.

This clone was detected once. The chain is built from TRBV7-9 and TRBJ2-6; D remains unclear. V lost 5 bases and J 2 bases, leaving 4 bases between the germline ends. The germline V gene encodes CDR1 SEHNR and CDR2 FQNEAQ (reference sequence). The CDR3 sequence is 13 residues long. For the CDR3, the DNA is TGTGCCAGCAGCCAGACTGGGGCCAACGTCCTGACTTTC. Translation: CASSQTGANVLTF.

J is TRBJ2-2 and V is TRBV6-5; D might be TRBD2 (6 bases). Germline V gene sequence: CDR1 MNHEY, CDR2 SVGAGI. The V gene lost 8 bases and the J gene lost 3 bases, with 13 bases spanning the gap. The CDR3 consists of 14 residues. CDR3 sequence reads: CASSRGRYTGELFF. CDR3 DNA sequence: TGTGCCAGCTCGCGGGGTCGATACACCGGGGAGCTGTTTTTT.

This clone appeared a single time. The chain uses TRBV11-2 and TRBJ2-1; 10 bases agree with TRBD1. This CDR3 contains 15 residues. Looked up from germline, CDR1 is SGHAT and CDR2 is FQNNGV. V gave up 3 bases and J gave up 1 base; unmatched junction bases: 0. The CDR3 region is CASSLGQGSYNEQFF. CDR3 nucleotide sequence: TGTGCCAGCAGCTTGGGACAGGGGTCCTACAATGAGCAGTTCTTC.

This clone has a single count. The CDR3 reads CATSRDLDGIYNEQFF. CDR3 bases: TGTGCCACCAGCAGAGATCTTGACGGGATCTACAATGAGCAGTTCTTC. The chain combines TRBV15 with TRBJ2-1; D may be TRBD2 (5 bases). Germline V gives CDR1 LNHNV, CDR2 YYDKDF (reference sequence). This CDR3 is built from 16 residues. V shed 0 bases and J shed 3 bases, with 12 bases lying between them. Full variable domain (rest looked up from reference TRBV15 and TRBJ2-1): DAMVIQNPRYQVTQFGKPVTLSCSQTLNHNVMYWYQQKSSQAPKLLFHYYDKDFNNEADTPDNFQSRRPNTSFCFLDIRSPGLGDTAMYLCATSRDLDGIYNEQFFGPGTRLTVL.

V is TRBV13 and J is TRBJ2-1, with TRBD1 as a possible D gene (6 bases). V lost 5 bases and J 3 bases, leaving 20 bases between the germline ends. The CDR3 covers 17 residues. The V gene's germline CDR1 is PRHDT and CDR2 FYEKMQ (reference sequence). The CDR3 DNA reads as TGTGCCAGCAGCCCCCCGGGCCTCGGGACACACTACAATGAGCAGTTCTTC. It codes for CASSPPGLGTHYNEQFF. Full variable domain (missing parts from reference TRBV13 and TRBJ2-1): AAGVIQSPRHLIKEKRETATLKCYPIPRHDTVYWYQQGPGQDPQFLISFYEKMQSDKGSIPDRFSAQQFSDYHSELNMSSLELGDSALYFCASSPPGLGTHYNEQFFGPGTRLTVL.

The chain is built from TRBV6-5 and TRBJ1-1, with 10 bases fitting TRBD1. This CDR3 region has 14 residues. Germline CDR1 and CDR2: MNHEY and SVGAGI. With V trimmed by 4 bases and J by 7 bases, 6 bases remained unmatched. CDR3 nucleotides: TGTGCCAGCAGTTCCACGGGACAGGGGAGTGAAGCTTTCTTT. Translated: CASSSTGQGSEAFF.

This rearrangement joins TRBV2 to TRBJ1-6; TRBD1 matches at 9 bases. V was pared by 6 bases and J by 1 base, with 10 bases of the junction left unmatched. Germline lookup yields CDR1 SNHLY and CDR2 FYNNEI. The CDR3 covers 18 residues. The CDR3 here is CASSARTGARSYNSPLHF. CDR3 DNA: TGTGCCAGCAGCGCGCGGACAGGGGCACGATCCTATAATTCACCCCTCCACTTT.

This clone has just one count. The V call is TRBV19, the J call TRBJ2-1; TRBD2 matches 12 bases. The CDR3 runs to 18 residues. V lost 6 bases to trimming and J lost 6 bases; unmatched junction nucleotides: 15. CDR1 is LNHDA and CDR2 is SQIVND in the germline V gene (reference sequence). The CDR3 sequence is CASSPRGGGTSGRNEQFF. For the CDR3, the DNA is TGTGCCAGTAGCCCCAGGGGGGGAGGGACTAGCGGGCGCAATGAGCAGTTCTTC.

This clone has more than one count but fewer than ten. The V gene is TRBV29-1, the J gene TRBJ1-1, with 8 bases fitting TRBD1. Germline V CDR1 and CDR2: SQVTM, ANQGSEA. Unmatched junction bases numbered 3, after V lost 8 bases and J lost 4 bases. The CDR3 extends over 11 amino acids. The CDR3 here is CSSGTGTEAFF. Written as DNA, the CDR3 is TGCAGCTCCGGGACAGGCACTGAAGCTTTCTTT.

This rearrangement joins TRBV2 to TRBJ2-7, with D unclear. There are 11 residues in the CDR3. From germline, CDR1 is SNHLY and CDR2 FYNNEI. Trimming removed 10 bases at V and 6 bases at J, with 13 bases between. The CDR3, as DNA: TGTGCCACGGTTACAGTTGGCGAGCAGTACTTC. This encodes CATVTVGEQYF.

V usage is TRBV2 and J usage is TRBJ2-3; tentatively, D is TRBD2 (6 bases). In germline, CDR1 is SNHLY, CDR2 FYNNEI. Trimming stripped 3 bases from V and 7 bases from J, with 11 bases between. This CDR3 is built from 13 residues. The CDR3 coding sequence is TGTGCCAGCAGTGACCATGGCGGGAATACGCAGTATTTT. Amino acid sequence: CASSDHGGNTQYF.

V and J are TRBV20-1 and TRBJ2-7; D may be TRBD1 (6 bases). The CDR3 runs 13 residues. Trimming took 3 bases from V and 4 from J, leaving 13 bases between them. Germline assignment: CDR1 DFQATT and CDR2 SNEGSKA (reference sequence). CDR3 sequence (DNA): TGCAGTGCTAGTATGGGGGCCCCTTACGAGCAGTACTTC. Encoded protein: CSASMGAPYEQYF.

The chain is built from TRBV28 and TRBJ2-1, with a weak D call TRBD2 (6 bases). The CDR3 totals 13 residues. CDR1 is MDHEN, CDR2 SYDVKM, per germline. The V end was cut by 7 bases, the J end by 9 bases, with 16 bases between. The CDR3 loop reads CASTKTRTREQFF. The CDR3 bases are TGTGCCAGCACCAAGACTAGAACGCGTGAGCAGTTCTTC.

The J gene is TRBJ1-3, the V gene TRBV19, with 11 bases fitting TRBD1. Unmatched junction bases numbered 3, after V lost 8 bases and J lost 0 bases. The CDR3 is made up of 15 amino acids. CDR1 and CDR2 (germline): LNHDA, SQIVND (reference sequence). CDR3 DNA sequence: TGTGCCAGTTCCGGGACAGGGGGCTCTGGAAACACCATATATTTT. It yields the protein CASSGTGGSGNTIYF.

This chain uses TRBV11-1 with TRBJ2-1, with D possibly being TRBD2 (6 bases). V lost 6 bases to trimming and J lost 2 bases, with 14 bases between them. The CDR3 runs 15 residues. The germline V gene encodes CDR1 SGHAT and CDR2 FQDESV (reference sequence). CDR3 in amino acids: CASRERLDPYNEQFF. In DNA form, the CDR3 reads TGTGCCAGCAGGGAAAGACTAGACCCCTACAATGAGCAGTTCTTC.

This clone showed up just once. The chain employs TRBV28 and TRBJ1-1; D unclear. The germline V gene encodes CDR1 MDHEN and CDR2 SYDVKM. Trimming removed 7 bases at V and 1 base at J, with 13 bases between. The CDR3 has 14 residues. The CDR3 DNA reads TGTGCCAGCACTCCCGCGGCGGGGAACACTGAAGCTTTCTTT. Protein: CASTPAAGNTEAFF. The complete variable domain, with remaining parts taken from reference TRBV28 and TRBJ1-1, reads DVKVTQSSRYLVKRTGEKVFLECVQDMDHENMFWYRQDPGLGLRLIYFSYDVKMKEKGDIPEGYSVSREKKERFSLILESASTNQTSMYLCASTPAAGNTEAFFGQGTRLTVV.

J is TRBJ1-6 and V is TRBV27, with D uncertain. Germline CDR1 is MNHEY and CDR2 is SMNVEV (reference sequence). Trimming removed 0 bases at V and 10 bases at J, with 7 bases between. This CDR3 region has 13 residues. CDR3: CASSLSTRSPLHF. The DNA of the CDR3 is TGTGCCAGCAGTTTATCGACGAGGTCACCCCTCCACTTT.